The T cell receptor beta chain described here comes from a study of regulatory T cells in long-lasting Graves disease. Study-level points and caveats: It is possible that accuracy was reduced by the small size of the sample.

The CDR3 runs to 12 residues. Germline CDR1 SQVTM, CDR2 ANQGSEA. Time point indicated: newly diagnosed GD, antithyroid drugs for less than 3 months. There was RNA extracted from PBMCs, and the TCR library was made from it. Tubes containing EDTA received approximately 8.7 milliliters of drawn peripheral blood. Both iRepertoire HTBI primers and Arm-PCR of CDR3 regions were used to build the TCR beta libraries. Each CDR3 protein gets one entry after TCRdb re-called the multiplex PCR reads with MiXCR. This sample yields about 540,000 distinct CDR3 sequences, of which 13% are seen a single time; 8.5% to 10% belongs to the top ten. Points on this clonotype: Antigen specificity is unknown. This could be a read error, since a much larger clone is one nucleotide away.

The same sample was also used in a study of T cells in Graves' hyperthyroidism and ophthalmopathy. That source reports: A first-round RT-PCR of the TCR CDR3 used the HTBI primer set.

This rearrangement joins TRBV29-1 to TRBJ2-3; D call uncertain. The J call may be mistaken, given a closer DNA end match to TRBJ2-5. This TCR was recovered from a man younger than 45 with Graves disease. The sample here was peripheral blood mononuclear cells (PBMCs), taken at new diagnosis, from a patient treated with antithyroid drugs. The CDR3 DNA is TGCAGCGCCGACGGGTTAGGAGAGACCCAGTACTTC. Residues: CSADGLGETQYF.